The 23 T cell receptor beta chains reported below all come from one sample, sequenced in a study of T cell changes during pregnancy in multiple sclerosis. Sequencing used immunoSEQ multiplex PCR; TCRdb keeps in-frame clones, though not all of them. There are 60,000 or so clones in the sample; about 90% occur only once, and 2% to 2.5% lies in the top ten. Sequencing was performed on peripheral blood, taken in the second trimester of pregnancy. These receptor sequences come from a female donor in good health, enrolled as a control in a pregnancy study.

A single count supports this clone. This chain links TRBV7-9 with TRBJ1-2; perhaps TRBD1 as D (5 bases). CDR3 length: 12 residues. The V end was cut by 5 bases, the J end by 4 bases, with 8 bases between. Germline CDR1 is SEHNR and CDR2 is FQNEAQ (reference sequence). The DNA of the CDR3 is TGTGCCAGCAGCCCCGACAGCTATGGCTACACCTTC. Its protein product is CASSPDSYGYTF. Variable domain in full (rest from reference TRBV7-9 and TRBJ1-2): DTGVSQNPRHKITKRGQNVTFRCDPISEHNRLYWYRQTLGQGPEFLTYFQNEAQLEKSRLLSDRFSAERPKGSFSTLEIQRTEQGDSAMYLCASSPDSYGYTFGSGTRLTVV.

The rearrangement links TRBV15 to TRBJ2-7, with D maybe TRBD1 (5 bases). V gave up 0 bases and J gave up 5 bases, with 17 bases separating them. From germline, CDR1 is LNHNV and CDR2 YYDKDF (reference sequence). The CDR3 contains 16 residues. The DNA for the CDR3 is TGTGCCACCAGCAGAGATCTGGGGCAGGGCGGACACGAGCAGTACTTC. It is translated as CATSRDLGQGGHEQYF.

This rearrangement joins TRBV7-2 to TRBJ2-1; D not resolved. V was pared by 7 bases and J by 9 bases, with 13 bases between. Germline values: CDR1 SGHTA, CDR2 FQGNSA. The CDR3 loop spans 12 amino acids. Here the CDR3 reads CASNPTVGEQFF. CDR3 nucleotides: TGTGCCAGCAACCCAACTGTTGGTGAGCAGTTCTTC.

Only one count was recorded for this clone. For the CDR3, the DNA is TGTGCCATCCGAGTCGGGAGGGAAGCTGGAAACACCATATATTTT. Its translation: CAIRVGREAGNTIYF. This chain uses TRBV10-3 with TRBJ1-3; D is ambiguous. CDR3 length: 15 residues. V shed 8 bases and J shed 2 bases, with 16 bases lying between them. Germline V CDR1 and CDR2: ENHRY, SYGVKD.

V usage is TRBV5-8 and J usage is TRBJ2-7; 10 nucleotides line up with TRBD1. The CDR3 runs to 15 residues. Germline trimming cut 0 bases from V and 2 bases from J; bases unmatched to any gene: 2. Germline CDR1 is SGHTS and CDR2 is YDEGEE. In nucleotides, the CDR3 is TGTGCCAGCAGCTTGGCAGGACAGGGGGCCTACGAGCAGTACTTC. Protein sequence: CASSLAGQGAYEQYF.

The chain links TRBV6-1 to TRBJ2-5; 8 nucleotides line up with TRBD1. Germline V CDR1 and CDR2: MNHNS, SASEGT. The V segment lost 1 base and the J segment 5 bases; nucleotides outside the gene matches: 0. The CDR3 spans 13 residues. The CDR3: CASSEGTGETQYF. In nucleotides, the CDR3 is TGTGCCAGCAGTGAAGGGACAGGGGAGACCCAGTACTTC.

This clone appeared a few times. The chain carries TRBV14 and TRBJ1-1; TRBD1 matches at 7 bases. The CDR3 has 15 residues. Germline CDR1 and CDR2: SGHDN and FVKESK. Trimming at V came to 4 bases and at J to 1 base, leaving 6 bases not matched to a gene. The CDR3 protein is CASSLKGARNTEAFF. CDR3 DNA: TGTGCCAGCAGCCTTAAGGGGGCAAGGAACACTGAAGCTTTCTTT. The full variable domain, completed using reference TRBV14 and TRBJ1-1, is EAGVTQFPSHSVIEKGQTVTLRCDPISGHDNLYWYRRVMGKEIKFLLHFVKESKQDESGMPNNRFLAERTGGTYSTLKVQPAELEDSGVYFCASSLKGARNTEAFFGQGTRLTVV.

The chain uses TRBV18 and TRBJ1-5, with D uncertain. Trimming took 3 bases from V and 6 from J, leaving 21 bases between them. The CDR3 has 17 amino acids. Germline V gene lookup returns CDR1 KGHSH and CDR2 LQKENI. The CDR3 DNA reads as TGTGCCAGCTCACCTGAACAGTCAGTTTATGGTTTTCAGCCCCAGCATTTT. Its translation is CASSPEQSVYGFQPQHF.

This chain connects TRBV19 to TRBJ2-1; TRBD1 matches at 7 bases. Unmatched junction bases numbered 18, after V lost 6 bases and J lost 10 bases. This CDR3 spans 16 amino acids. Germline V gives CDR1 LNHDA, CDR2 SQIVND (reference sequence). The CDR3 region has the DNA TGTGCCAGTAGCCACAGGGGCCGAACCTCATCAACCGAGCAGTTCTTC. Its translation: CASSHRGRTSSTEQFF.

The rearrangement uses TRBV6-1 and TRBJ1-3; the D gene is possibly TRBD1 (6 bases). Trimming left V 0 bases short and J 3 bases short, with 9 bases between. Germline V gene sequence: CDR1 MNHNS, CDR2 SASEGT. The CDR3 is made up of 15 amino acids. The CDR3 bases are TGTGCCAGCAGTGAAGCTGAACAGGGTGGAAACACCATATATTTT. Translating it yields CASSEAEQGGNTIYF.

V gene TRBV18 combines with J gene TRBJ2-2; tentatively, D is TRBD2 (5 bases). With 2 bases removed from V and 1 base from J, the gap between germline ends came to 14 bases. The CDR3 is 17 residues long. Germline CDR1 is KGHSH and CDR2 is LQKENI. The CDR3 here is CASSPKPGLWNTGELFF. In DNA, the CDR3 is TGTGCCAGCTCACCAAAGCCGGGATTGTGGAACACCGGGGAGCTGTTTTTT.

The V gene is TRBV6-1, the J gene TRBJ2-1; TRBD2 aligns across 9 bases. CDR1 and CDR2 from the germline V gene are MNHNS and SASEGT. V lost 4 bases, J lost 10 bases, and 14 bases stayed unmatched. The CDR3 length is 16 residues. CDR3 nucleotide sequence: TGTGCCAGCAGTGCCTCCCGACTAGCGGCCCGAGGGGAGCAGTTCTTC. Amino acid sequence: CASSASRLAARGEQFF.

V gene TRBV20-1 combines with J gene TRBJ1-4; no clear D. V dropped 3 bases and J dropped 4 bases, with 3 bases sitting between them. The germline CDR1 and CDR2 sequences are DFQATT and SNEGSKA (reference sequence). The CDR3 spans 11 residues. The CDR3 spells CSASLNEKLFF. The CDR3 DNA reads TGCAGTGCTAGTCTTAATGAAAAACTGTTTTTT.

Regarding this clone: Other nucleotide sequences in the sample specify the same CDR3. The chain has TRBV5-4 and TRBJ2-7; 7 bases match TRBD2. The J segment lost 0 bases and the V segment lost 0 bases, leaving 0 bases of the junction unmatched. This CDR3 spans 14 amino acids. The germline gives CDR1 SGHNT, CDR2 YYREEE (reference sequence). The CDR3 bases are TGTGCCAGCAGCTTGGGCGGGGGCTCCTACGAGCAGTACTTC. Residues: CASSLGGGSYEQYF.

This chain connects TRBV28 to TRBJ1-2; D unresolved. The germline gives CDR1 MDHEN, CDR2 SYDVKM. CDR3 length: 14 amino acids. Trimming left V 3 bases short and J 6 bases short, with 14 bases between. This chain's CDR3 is CASSFGLSVHGYTF. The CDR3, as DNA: TGTGCCAGCAGTTTTGGCCTTTCCGTCCATGGCTACACCTTC.

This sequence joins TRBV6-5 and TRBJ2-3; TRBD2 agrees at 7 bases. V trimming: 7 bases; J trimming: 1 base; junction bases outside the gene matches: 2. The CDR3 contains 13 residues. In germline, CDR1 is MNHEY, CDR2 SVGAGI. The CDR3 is CASTGLGTDTQYF. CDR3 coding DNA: TGTGCCAGCACCGGACTAGGCACAGATACGCAGTATTTT.

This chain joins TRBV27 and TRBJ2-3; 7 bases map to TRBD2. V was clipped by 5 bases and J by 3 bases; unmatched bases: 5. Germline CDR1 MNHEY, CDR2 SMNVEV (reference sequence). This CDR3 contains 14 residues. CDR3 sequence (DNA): TGTGCCAGCAGTCTGTCACTAGCGACAGATACGCAGTATTTT. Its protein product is CASSLSLATDTQYF.

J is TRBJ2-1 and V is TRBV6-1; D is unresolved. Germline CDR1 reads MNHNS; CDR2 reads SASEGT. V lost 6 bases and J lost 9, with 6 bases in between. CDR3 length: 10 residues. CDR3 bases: TGTGCCAGCAGCCTAGTTGAGCAGTTCTTC. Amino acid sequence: CASSLVEQFF.

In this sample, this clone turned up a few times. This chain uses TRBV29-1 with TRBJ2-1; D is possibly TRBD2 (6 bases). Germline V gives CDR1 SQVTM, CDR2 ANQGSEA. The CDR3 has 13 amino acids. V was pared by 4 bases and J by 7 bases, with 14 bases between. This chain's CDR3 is CSVAAGSLNEQFF. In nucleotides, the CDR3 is TGCAGCGTTGCAGCGGGTTCGCTTAATGAGCAGTTCTTC.

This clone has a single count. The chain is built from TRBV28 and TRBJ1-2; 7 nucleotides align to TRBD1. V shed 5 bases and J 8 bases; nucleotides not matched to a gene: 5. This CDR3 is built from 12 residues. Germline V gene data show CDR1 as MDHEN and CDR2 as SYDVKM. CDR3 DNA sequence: TGTGCCAGCAGTGTACAGGGGCAGGGCTACACCTTC. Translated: CASSVQGQGYTF.

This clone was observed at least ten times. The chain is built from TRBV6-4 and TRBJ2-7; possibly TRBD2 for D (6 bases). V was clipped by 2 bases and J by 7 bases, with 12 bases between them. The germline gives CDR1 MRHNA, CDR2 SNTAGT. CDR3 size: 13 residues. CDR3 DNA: TGTGCCAGCAGTGACAGTGAGGGAGGAGAGCAGTACTTC. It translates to CASSDSEGGEQYF.

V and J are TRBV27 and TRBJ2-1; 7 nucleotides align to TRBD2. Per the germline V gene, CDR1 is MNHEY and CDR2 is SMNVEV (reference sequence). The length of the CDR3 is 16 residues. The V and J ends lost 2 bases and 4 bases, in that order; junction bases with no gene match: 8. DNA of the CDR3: TGTGCCAGCAGTTTACAGTCTAGCGGACCATACAATGAGCAGTTCTTC. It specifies CASSLQSSGPYNEQFF.

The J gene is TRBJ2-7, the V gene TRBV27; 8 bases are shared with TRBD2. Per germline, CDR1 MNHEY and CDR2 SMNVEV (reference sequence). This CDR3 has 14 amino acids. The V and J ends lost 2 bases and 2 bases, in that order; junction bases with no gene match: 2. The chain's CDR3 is CASSLGLAAYEQYF. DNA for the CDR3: TGTGCCAGCAGTTTAGGACTAGCCGCCTACGAGCAGTACTTC.